The text below deals with one TCR beta chain. The table came from immunoSEQ multiplex PCR; TCRdb's copy has only in-frame clones and leaves some out. The data hold roughly 330,000 clones, with around 90% observed a single time. CDR1 is SGHDT, CDR2 YYEEEE, per germline. This CDR3 is 17 amino acids long. Losses at the gene ends were 0 bases for V and 1 base for J; bases not matched to a gene: 7. This sample was included in a study of cytomegalovirus exposure and HLA in healthy donors. The specimen sequenced was PBMCs. The V gene is TRBV5-6, the J gene TRBJ1-2; 9 bases fit TRBD1. This sequence was found in a woman in her twenties or thirties in good health and CMV-seropositive. The CDR3 loop reads CASSLAPQGAFNYGYTF. The CDR3 DNA sequence: TGTGCCAGCAGCTTGGCGCCACAGGGGGCCTTTAACTATGGCTACACCTTC.